This TCR beta chain was retrieved from a study of shared clonotypes between healthy human individuals. Profiled with immunoSEQ multiplex PCR; TCRdb holds only in-frame clones, not every one. Altogether around 1.6 million clones are present, 95% to 99% being singletons, with the ten largest covering approximately 0.44%. Trimming took off 5 bases at V and 7 bases at J, with 14 bases between the two ends. There are 14 residues in the CDR3. Looked up from germline, CDR1 is SEHNR and CDR2 is FQNEAQ (reference sequence). The origin of this receptor is a man under 40 in good health. The sequenced sample was naive CD4+ T cells sorted from blood. Specified subset: CD45RA+ positively selected. The chain recombines TRBV7-9 with TRBJ1-4; D is unclear. CDR3 DNA: TGTGCCAGCAGCCGTGGCTCTACGACTGAAAAACTGTTTTTT. Its translation is CASSRGSTTEKLFF.